This T cell receptor (beta chain) was found in a study of follicular helper T cells after annual influenza vaccination. Stated time point: 2015-2016 season, pre-vaccination. Before and after seasonal inactivated influenza vaccination, adults gave blood for sorting CD4 subsets for sequencing. Some clones are missing from TCRdb's copy, which holds only in-frame ones; the method was immunoSEQ multiplex PCR. The sample yields 12,000 or so clones, nearly 80% seen once. CDR1 and CDR2 (germline): SSHAT, FNYEAQ (reference sequence). V lost 3 bases and J lost 2; bases outside the gene matches: 6. The CDR3 runs to 15 residues.

This receptor was obtained from an adult who received the influenza vaccine. This sequence joins TRBV7-7 and TRBJ2-7; 8 positions agree with TRBD2. Source: CXCR5+ CD38- circulating T follicular helper cells from blood, taken on the day of influenza vaccination. Subset indicated: circulating Tfh, non-naive CD4+CXCR5+PD-1+ (ICOS+CD38+ or ICOS-CD38-). The CDR3 nucleotides read TGTGCCAGCAGCTTTCGGGAGGGGATGACCTACGAGCAGTACTTC. It encodes CASSFREGMTYEQYF.